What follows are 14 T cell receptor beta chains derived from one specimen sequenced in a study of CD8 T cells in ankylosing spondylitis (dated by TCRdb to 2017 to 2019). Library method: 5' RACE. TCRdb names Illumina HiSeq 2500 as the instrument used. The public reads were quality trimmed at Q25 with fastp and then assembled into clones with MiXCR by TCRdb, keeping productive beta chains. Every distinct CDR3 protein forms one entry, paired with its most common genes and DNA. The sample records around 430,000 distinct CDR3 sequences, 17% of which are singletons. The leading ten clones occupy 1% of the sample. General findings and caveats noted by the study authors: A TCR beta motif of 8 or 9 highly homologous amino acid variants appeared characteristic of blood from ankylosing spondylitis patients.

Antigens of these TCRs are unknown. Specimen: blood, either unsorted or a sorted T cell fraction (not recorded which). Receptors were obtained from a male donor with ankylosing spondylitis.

Here the CDR3 reads CASRPPGLEGAEQYF. CDR3 in DNA: TGTGCCAGCAGGCCGCCGGGACTAGAGGGTGCCGAGCAGTACTTC. The chain has TRBV6-1 and TRBJ2-7; 8 nucleotides line up with TRBD2. Trimming took 6 bases from V and 6 from J; bases not matched to a gene: 13. The germline gives CDR1 MNHNS, CDR2 SASEGT. The length of the CDR3 is 15 residues.

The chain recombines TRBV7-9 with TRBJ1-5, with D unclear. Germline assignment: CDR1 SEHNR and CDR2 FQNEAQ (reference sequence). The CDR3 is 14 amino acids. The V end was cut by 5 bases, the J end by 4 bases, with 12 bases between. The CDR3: CASSGSGLNQPQHF. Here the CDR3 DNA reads TGTGCCAGCAGCGGAAGCGGGTTGAATCAGCCCCAGCATTTT.

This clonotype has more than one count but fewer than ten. CDR3 protein: CASSLLQTKGYTF. As DNA, the CDR3 is TGTGCCAGCAGTTTATTACAGACTAAGGGCTACACCTTC. The chain carries TRBV12-3 or TRBV12-4 and TRBJ1-2; D remains ambiguous. The ends were cut back, 2 bases at V and 8 bases at J, with 12 bases in the middle. The CDR3 contains 13 residues.

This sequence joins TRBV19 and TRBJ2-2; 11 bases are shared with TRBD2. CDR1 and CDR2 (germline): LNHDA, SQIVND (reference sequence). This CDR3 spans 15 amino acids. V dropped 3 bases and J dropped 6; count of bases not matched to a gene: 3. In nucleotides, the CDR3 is TGTGCCAGTAGTATGACTAGCGGGAATGCCGGGGAGCTGTTTTTT. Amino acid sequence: CASSMTSGNAGELFF.

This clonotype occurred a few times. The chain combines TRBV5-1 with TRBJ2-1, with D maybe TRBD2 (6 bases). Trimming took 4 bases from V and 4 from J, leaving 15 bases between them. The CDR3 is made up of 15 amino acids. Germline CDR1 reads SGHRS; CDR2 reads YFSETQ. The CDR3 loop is CASSPGGQLYNEQFF. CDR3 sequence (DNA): TGCGCCAGCAGCCCTGGAGGGCAGTTATACAATGAGCAGTTCTTC.

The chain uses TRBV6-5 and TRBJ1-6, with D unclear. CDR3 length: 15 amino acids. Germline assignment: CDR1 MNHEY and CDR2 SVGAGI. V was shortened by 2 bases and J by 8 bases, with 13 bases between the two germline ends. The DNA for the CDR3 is TGTGCCAGCAGTTACGCGGTGGAGGGTCATTCACCCCTCCACTTT. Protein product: CASSYAVEGHSPLHF.

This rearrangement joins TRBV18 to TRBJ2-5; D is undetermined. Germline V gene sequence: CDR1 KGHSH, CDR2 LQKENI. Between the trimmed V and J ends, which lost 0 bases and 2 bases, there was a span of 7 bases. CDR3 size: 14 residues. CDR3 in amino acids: CASSPPLVQETQYF. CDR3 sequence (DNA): TGTGCCAGCTCACCACCACTGGTGCAAGAGACCCAGTACTTC.

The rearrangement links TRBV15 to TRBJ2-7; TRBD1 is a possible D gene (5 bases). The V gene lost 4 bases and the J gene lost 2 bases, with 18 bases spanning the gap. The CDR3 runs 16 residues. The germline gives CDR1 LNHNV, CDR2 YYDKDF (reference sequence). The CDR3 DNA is TGTGCCACCAGCAAAGAAGATCCAGGGAACACCTACGAGCAGTACTTC. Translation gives CATSKEDPGNTYEQYF. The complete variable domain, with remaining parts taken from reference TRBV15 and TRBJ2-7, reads DAMVIQNPRYQVTQFGKPVTLSCSQTLNHNVMYWYQQKSSQAPKLLFHYYDKDFNNEADTPDNFQSRRPNTSFCFLDIRSPGLGDTAMYLCATSKEDPGNTYEQYFGPGTRLTVT.

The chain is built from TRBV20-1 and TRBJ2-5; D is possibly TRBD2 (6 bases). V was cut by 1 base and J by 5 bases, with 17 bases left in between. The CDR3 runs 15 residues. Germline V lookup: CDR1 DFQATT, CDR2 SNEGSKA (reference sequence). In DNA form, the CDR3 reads TGCAGTGCTAGAGTCGGTACGGGAGACTGGGAGACCCAGTACTTC. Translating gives CSARVGTGDWETQYF.

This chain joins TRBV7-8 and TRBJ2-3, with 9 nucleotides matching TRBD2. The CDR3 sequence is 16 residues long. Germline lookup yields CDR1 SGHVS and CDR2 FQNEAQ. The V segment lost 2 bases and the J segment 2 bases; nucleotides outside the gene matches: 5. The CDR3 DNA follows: TGTGCCAGCAGCTTATTAGCGGGGGCCAACACAGATACGCAGTATTTT. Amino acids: CASSLLAGANTDTQYF.

CDR3 in DNA: TGTGCCAGCAGCGTAGGTAGGTTGGGCACAGATACGCAGTATTTT. It is translated as CASSVGRLGTDTQYF. This rearrangement joins TRBV9 to TRBJ2-3; D gene ambiguous. CDR1 and CDR2 from the germline V gene are SGDLS and YYNGEE. V gave up 0 bases and J gave up 1 base, with 9 bases separating them. The CDR3 is 15 residues long.

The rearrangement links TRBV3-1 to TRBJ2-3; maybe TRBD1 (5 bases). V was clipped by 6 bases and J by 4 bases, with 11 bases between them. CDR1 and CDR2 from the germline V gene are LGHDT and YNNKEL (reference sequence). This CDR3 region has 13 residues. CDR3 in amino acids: CASSLGQPDTQYF. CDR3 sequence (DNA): TGTGCCAGCAGTCTTGGACAACCAGATACGCAGTATTTT.

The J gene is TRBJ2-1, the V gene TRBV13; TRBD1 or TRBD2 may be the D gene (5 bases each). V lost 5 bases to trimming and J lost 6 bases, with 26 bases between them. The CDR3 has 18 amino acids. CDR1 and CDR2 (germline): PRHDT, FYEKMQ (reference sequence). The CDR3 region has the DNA TGTGCCAGCAGCACAGGAGGCGAGGGCTTCGTGCGGAGCAATGAGCAGTTCTTC. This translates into CASSTGGEGFVRSNEQFF.

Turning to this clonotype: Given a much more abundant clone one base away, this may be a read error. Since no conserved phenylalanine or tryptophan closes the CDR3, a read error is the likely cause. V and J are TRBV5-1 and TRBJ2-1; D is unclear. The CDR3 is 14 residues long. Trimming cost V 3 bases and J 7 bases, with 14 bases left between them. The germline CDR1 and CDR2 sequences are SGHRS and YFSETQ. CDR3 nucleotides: TGCGCCAGCAGCTCCGATACGCAAGGTAATGAGCAGTTCTTA. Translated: CASSSDTQGNEQFL.